This T cell receptor beta chain was captured in a study of cytomegalovirus exposure and HLA in healthy donors. Germline lookup yields CDR1 PRHDT and CDR2 FYEKMQ (reference sequence). After removal of 4 bases from V and 9 bases from J, the junction contained 11 bases not matched to a gene. The CDR3 contains 15 residues. PCR involved 60 Vbeta and 13 Jbeta primers. The assay was immunoSEQ multiplex PCR, and TCRdb's table has in-frame clones only and misses some. The sample has about 190,000 clones, 75% to 90% seen once; the top ten hold roughly 2.6%. This TCR was recovered from a woman aged 45-59 years in good health and CMV-seropositive. Sample: PBMCs. The rearrangement joins TRBV13 to TRBJ2-1; 8 bases are shared with TRBD2. In DNA, the CDR3 is TGTGCCAGCAGCTGGGGACTAGGGAGGGCGCGTGAGCAGTTCTTC. Translating gives CASSWGLGRAREQFF.